The 31 T cell receptor beta chains below all came from one sample that was sequenced in a study of siplizumab effects on memory and regulatory T cells. Some clones are missing from TCRdb's copy, which holds only in-frame ones; the method was immunoSEQ multiplex PCR. This table holds just over 50,000 clones, 95% to 97% found once. Sequenced input: naive CD4+ T cells sorted from blood. These receptors all come from a human donor in good health.

The chain carries TRBV11-2 and TRBJ2-7; D is ambiguous. CDR3 length: 14 amino acids. The ends were cut back, 3 bases at V and 0 bases at J, with 9 bases in the middle. Germline V gene sequence: CDR1 SGHAT, CDR2 FQNNGV. The CDR3 region has the DNA TGTGCCAGCAGCTTGAACCCTAGCTCCTACGAGCAGTACTTC. It specifies CASSLNPSSYEQYF.

The chain joins TRBV5-1 to TRBJ2-5, with 7 positions matching TRBD2. CDR3 length: 14 residues. Germline V lookup: CDR1 SGHRS, CDR2 YFSETQ. J gave up 2 bases and V 4 bases, and 5 bases lay outside the gene matches. The CDR3 nucleotides are TGCGCCAGCAGCGGGTGGGGGGGGCAAGAGACCCAGTACTTC. The encoded protein is CASSGWGGQETQYF.

The V and J genes are TRBV28 and TRBJ2-1, with 14 bases aligning to TRBD2. The junction had 10 bases not matched to a gene; V was cut back by 3 bases and J by 6 bases. Germline-derived CDR1 and CDR2 are MDHEN and SYDVKM. The CDR3 has 18 residues. The CDR3 loop reads CASSFWGLAGEGANEQFF. CDR3 DNA: TGTGCCAGCAGTTTCTGGGGACTAGCGGGAGAAGGGGCCAATGAGCAGTTCTTC.

The rearrangement uses TRBV2 and TRBJ1-5; the match to TRBD1 covers 11 bases. Germline trimming cut 6 bases from V and 5 bases from J; bases unmatched to any gene: 3. The CDR3 extends over 14 amino acids. Germline CDR1 reads SNHLY; CDR2 reads FYNNEI. The CDR3 region is CASSGTGGDQPQHF. Here the CDR3 DNA reads TGTGCCAGCAGCGGGACAGGGGGAGATCAGCCCCAGCATTTT.

The genes are TRBV7-2 and TRBJ2-3; 8 bases agree with TRBD2. Germline trimming cut 2 bases from V and 0 bases from J; bases unmatched to any gene: 4. This CDR3 has 16 residues. Germline lookup yields CDR1 SGHTA and CDR2 FQGNSA. DNA of the CDR3: TGTGCCAGCAGCTTATTAGCGGGGACTAGCACAGATACGCAGTATTTT. This translates into CASSLLAGTSTDTQYF.

The chain is built from TRBV14 and TRBJ2-7; weak D call: TRBD2 (6 bases). Trimming removed 3 bases at V and 3 bases at J, with 9 bases between. CDR3 length: 13 residues. Germline-derived CDR1 and CDR2 are SGHDN and FVKESK. CDR3 in DNA: TGTGCCAGCAGCCATCGGGACTTCTACGAGCAGTACTTC. Its translation: CASSHRDFYEQYF.

V usage is TRBV18 and J usage is TRBJ2-3, with D possibly being TRBD2 (5 bases). V shed 3 bases and J shed 1 base, with 8 bases lying between them. The germline gives CDR1 KGHSH, CDR2 LQKENI. This CDR3 has 14 amino acids. CDR3 coding DNA: TGTGCCAGCTCACCGACTACACGCACAGATACGCAGTATTTT. Residues: CASSPTTRTDTQYF. The entire variable domain, with the rest obtained from reference TRBV18 and TRBJ2-3, is as follows: NAGVMQNPRHLVRRRGQEARLRCSPMKGHSHVYWYRQLPEEGLKFMVYLQKENIIDESGMPKERFSAEFPKEGPSILRIQQVVRGDSAAYFCASSPTTRTDTQYFGPGTRLTVL.

This chain links TRBV20-1 with TRBJ1-2; D remains ambiguous. V gave up 3 bases and J gave up 6 bases, with 8 bases separating them. Germline V gives CDR1 DFQATT, CDR2 SNEGSKA (reference sequence). This CDR3 has 11 residues. In DNA, the CDR3 is TGCAGTGCTAGCGAAAGCAATGGCTACACCTTC. Translating gives CSASESNGYTF.

The chain combines TRBV6-1 with TRBJ2-7; 11 bases fit TRBD1. Per germline, CDR1 MNHNS and CDR2 SASEGT. V lost 6 bases to trimming and J lost 4 bases; unmatched junction nucleotides: 5. This CDR3 spans 14 amino acids. Here the CDR3 DNA reads TGTGCCAGCAGGCCGGGACAGGGGGTTTACGAGCAGTACTTC. Its protein is CASRPGQGVYEQYF.

The chain recombines TRBV4-3 with TRBJ2-3, with TRBD1 matching over 9 bases. CDR1 and CDR2 from the germline V gene are LGHNA and YSLEER. The CDR3 is 15 residues long. Germline trimming cut 5 bases from V and 4 bases from J; bases unmatched to any gene: 7. DNA of the CDR3: TGCGCCAGCAGCTTACTGGGGACAGGGCCAGATACGCAGTATTTT. Translating it yields CASSLLGTGPDTQYF.

This chain connects TRBV6-1 to TRBJ2-3; D is unresolved. The length of the CDR3 is 12 residues. V was clipped by 3 bases and J by 3 bases, with 4 bases between them. The germline gives CDR1 MNHNS, CDR2 SASEGT. The chain's CDR3 is CASSDRTDTQYF. CDR3 DNA: TGTGCCAGCAGTGATCGAACAGATACGCAGTATTTT.

The chain has TRBV6-5 and TRBJ2-5; 16 bases match TRBD2. The CDR3 totals 15 residues. Germline assignment: CDR1 MNHEY and CDR2 SVGAGI. J was trimmed by 13 bases and V by 6 bases; bases with no gene match: 11. The CDR3 region has the DNA TGTGCCAGCAGCAACCTGGGACTAGCGGGAGGGCCCGTGTACTTC. This codes for CASSNLGLAGGPVYF.

The chain has TRBV6-6 and TRBJ1-2; D is unresolved. CDR3 length: 16 residues. Germline V gene sequence: CDR1 MNHNY, CDR2 SVGAGI (reference sequence). The V end was cut by 0 bases, the J end by 1 base, with 12 bases between. The CDR3 protein is CASSYSKAGLNYGYTF. Written as DNA, the CDR3 is TGTGCCAGCAGTTACTCGAAAGCCGGTCTTAACTATGGCTACACCTTC.

The chain recombines TRBV11-3 with TRBJ2-1, with TRBD2 matching 14 bases. This CDR3 has 15 amino acids. After removal of 5 bases from V and 9 bases from J, the junction contained 6 bases not matched to a gene. Germline CDR1 SGHNT, CDR2 YENEEA. CDR3 DNA: TGTGCCAGCAGCCCCGGGACTAGCGGGAGCGGTGAGCAGTTCTTC. It specifies CASSPGTSGSGEQFF.

The count of this clone is one. One end of the junction is discordant with germline, which a read error may explain. The chain recombines TRBV2 with TRBJ1-5, with a weak D call TRBD1 (6 bases). The CDR3 is 16 residues long. Germline CDR1 and CDR2: SNHLY and FYNNEI. CDR3 loop: CASSEGSGLSGAAQHF. In DNA form, the CDR3 reads TGTGCCAGCAGCGAAGGTTCGGGCCTCTCGGGGGCTGCCCAGCATTTT. Full variable domain (remainder filled in from reference TRBV2 and TRBJ1-5): EPEVTQTPSHQVTQMGQEVILRCVPISNHLYFYWYRQILGQKVEFLVSFYNNEISEKSEIFDDQFSVERPDGSNFTLKIRSTKLEDSAMYFCASSEGSGLSGAAQHFGDGTRLSIL.

The chain joins TRBV7-9 to TRBJ2-3; no reliable D call. Trimming took off 2 bases at V and 4 bases at J, with 13 bases between the two ends. This CDR3 comprises 15 residues. Germline V gene lookup returns CDR1 SEHNR and CDR2 FQNEAQ (reference sequence). Here the CDR3 reads CASSLSGRVADTQYF. DNA of the CDR3: TGTGCCAGCAGCTTATCAGGCCGGGTGGCAGATACGCAGTATTTT.

V and J are TRBV11-2 and TRBJ2-3; unclear D gene. Germline loops: CDR1 SGHAT, CDR2 FQNNGV. The germline V and J ends were trimmed by 7 bases and 3 bases, with 8 bases remaining between them. The CDR3 is made up of 12 amino acids. Written as DNA, the CDR3 is TGTGCCAGCACGAGGTATACAGATACGCAGTATTTT. This translates into CASTRYTDTQYF.

The V call is TRBV7-3, the J call TRBJ2-3; 14 bases agree with TRBD2. Germline CDR1 SGHTA, CDR2 FQGTGA. The length of the CDR3 is 18 residues. J gave up 4 bases and V 1 base, and 7 bases lay outside the gene matches. This CDR3 reads CASSLMGTSGSGADTQYF. The CDR3, as DNA: TGTGCCAGCAGCTTAATGGGGACTAGCGGGAGCGGCGCAGATACGCAGTATTTT. The whole variable domain, remainder taken from reference TRBV7-3 and TRBJ2-3, is GAGVSQTPSNKVTEKGKYVELRCDPISGHTALYWYRQSLGQGPEFLIYFQGTGAADDSGLPNDRFFAVRPEGSVSTLKIQRTERGDSAVYLCASSLMGTSGSGADTQYFGPGTRLTVL.

The rearrangement joins TRBV6-5 to TRBJ1-2, with a weak D call TRBD1 (5 bases). The germline V gene encodes CDR1 MNHEY and CDR2 SVGAGI. CDR3 length: 13 amino acids. Between the trimmed V and J ends, which lost 5 bases and 8 bases, there was a span of 15 bases. The CDR3 nucleotides are TGTGCCAGCAGTCCCTATCGGGGGTACGGCTACACCTTC. Encoded protein: CASSPYRGYGYTF.

This rearrangement joins TRBV6-5 to TRBJ2-1; 7 bases align to TRBD2. V was clipped by 5 bases and J by 7 bases; unmatched bases: 5. The CDR3 runs to 13 residues. Germline CDR1 and CDR2: MNHEY and SVGAGI. This CDR3 is CASSRGEGNEQFF. The CDR3 region has the DNA TGTGCCAGCAGTCGGGGGGAGGGGAATGAGCAGTTCTTC.

This chain connects TRBV7-9 to TRBJ2-6; D is tentatively TRBD1 or TRBD2 (6 bases each). This CDR3 comprises 17 residues. Per germline, CDR1 SEHNR and CDR2 FQNEAQ (reference sequence). V lost 2 bases and J lost 9, with 20 bases in between. As DNA, the CDR3 is TGTGCCAGCAGCTTACAGTCTGGCGGGGCACAGGGCAACGTCCTGACTTTC. Amino acids: CASSLQSGGAQGNVLTF.

The chain has TRBV28 and TRBJ1-1, with TRBD1 matching over 7 bases. CDR3 length equals 10 residues. V lost 5 bases, J lost 10 bases, and 1 base stayed unmatched. Germline V gene data show CDR1 as MDHEN and CDR2 as SYDVKM. CDR3 sequence (DNA): TGTGCCAGCAGTCAGGGGGGAGCTTTCTTT. Protein: CASSQGGAFF.

The rearrangement links TRBV30 to TRBJ1-2; D is ambiguous. Per germline, CDR1 GTSNPN and CDR2 SVGIG (reference sequence). V was clipped by 2 bases and J by 3 bases, with 13 bases between them. This CDR3 comprises 14 residues. DNA of the CDR3: TGTGCCTGGAGTCAAGACACAATCGACTATGGCTACACCTTC. As protein: CAWSQDTIDYGYTF.

V usage is TRBV9 and J usage is TRBJ2-7; the D gene is possibly TRBD2 (5 bases). The V gene's germline CDR1 is SGDLS and CDR2 YYNGEE. CDR3 length equals 14 residues. The germline V and J ends were trimmed by 0 bases and 4 bases, with 11 bases remaining between them. The CDR3, as DNA: TGTGCCAGCAGCGTAGAACCGGGGTTGTACGAGCAGTACTTC. This translates into CASSVEPGLYEQYF.

The chain links TRBV5-1 to TRBJ1-3; 9 bases match TRBD1. J gave up 7 bases and V 5 bases, and 10 bases lay outside the gene matches. The CDR3 is made up of 15 amino acids. The germline V gene has CDR1 SGHRS and CDR2 YFSETQ. CDR3 loop: CASRPSGQGGNTIYF. The CDR3 DNA reads TGCGCCAGCAGGCCTTCGGGACAGGGTGGGAACACCATATATTTT.

This sequence joins TRBV7-2 and TRBJ2-7; 9 bases map to TRBD1. After removal of 5 bases from V and 2 bases from J, the junction contained 7 bases not matched to a gene. This CDR3 has 15 amino acids. In germline, CDR1 is SGHTA, CDR2 FQGNSA. The CDR3 loop is CASSPTGTGTYEQYF. The DNA for the CDR3 is TGTGCCAGCAGCCCCACCGGGACAGGGACCTACGAGCAGTACTTC.

J is TRBJ2-7 and V is TRBV6-5, with D unresolved. The CDR3 is 13 residues long. CDR1 and CDR2 from the germline V gene are MNHEY and SVGAGI. The V gene lost 6 bases and the J gene lost 0 bases, with 9 bases spanning the gap. The CDR3 is CASRATGSYEQYF. The CDR3 DNA reads as TGTGCCAGCAGGGCGACGGGCTCCTACGAGCAGTACTTC.

The gene calls are TRBV21-1 and TRBJ1-1; whether TRBD1, the table's D call, matches the DNA was not checked. TRBV21-1 counts as a pseudogene. This CDR3 spans 15 amino acids. CDR3 residues: CARTRDREMNTEAFF. Written as DNA, the CDR3 is TGTGCCAGAACCAGGGACAGGGAAATGAACACTGAAGCTTTCTTT.

The chain couples TRBV27 to TRBJ2-7; 8 bases match TRBD1. After removal of 5 bases from V and 1 base from J, the junction contained 10 bases not matched to a gene. Per the germline V gene, CDR1 is MNHEY and CDR2 is SMNVEV (reference sequence). The CDR3 sequence is 16 residues long. The CDR3 region is CASSPHPRTGSYEQYF. The CDR3, as DNA: TGTGCCAGCAGTCCTCACCCCAGGACAGGGTCCTACGAGCAGTACTTC.

The chain carries TRBV5-4 and TRBJ2-3; D not resolved. The V and J ends lost 0 bases and 3 bases respectively, with 11 bases between them. This CDR3 has 15 residues. Germline loops: CDR1 SGHNT, CDR2 YYREEE (reference sequence). CDR3 amino acids: CASSLEGKRTDTQYF. The CDR3 DNA is TGTGCCAGCAGCTTGGAAGGGAAGAGGACAGATACGCAGTATTTT. The full variable domain, with the rest looked up from reference TRBV5-4 and TRBJ2-3, is ETGVTQSPTHLIKTRGQQVTLRCSSQSGHNTVSWYQQALGQGPQFIFQYYREEENGRGNFPPRFSGLQFPNYSSELNVNALELDDSALYLCASSLEGKRTDTQYFGPGTRLTVL.

This clone was seen a single time. V is TRBV7-9 and J is TRBJ2-5; D may be TRBD2 (6 bases). Between the trimmed V and J ends, which lost 4 bases and 5 bases, there was a span of 17 bases. This CDR3 is 15 amino acids long. Germline assignment: CDR1 SEHNR and CDR2 FQNEAQ (reference sequence). CDR3 in amino acids: CASSWVGGSRETQYF. The DNA for the CDR3 is TGTGCCAGCAGCTGGGTAGGAGGGTCACGGGAGACCCAGTACTTC.